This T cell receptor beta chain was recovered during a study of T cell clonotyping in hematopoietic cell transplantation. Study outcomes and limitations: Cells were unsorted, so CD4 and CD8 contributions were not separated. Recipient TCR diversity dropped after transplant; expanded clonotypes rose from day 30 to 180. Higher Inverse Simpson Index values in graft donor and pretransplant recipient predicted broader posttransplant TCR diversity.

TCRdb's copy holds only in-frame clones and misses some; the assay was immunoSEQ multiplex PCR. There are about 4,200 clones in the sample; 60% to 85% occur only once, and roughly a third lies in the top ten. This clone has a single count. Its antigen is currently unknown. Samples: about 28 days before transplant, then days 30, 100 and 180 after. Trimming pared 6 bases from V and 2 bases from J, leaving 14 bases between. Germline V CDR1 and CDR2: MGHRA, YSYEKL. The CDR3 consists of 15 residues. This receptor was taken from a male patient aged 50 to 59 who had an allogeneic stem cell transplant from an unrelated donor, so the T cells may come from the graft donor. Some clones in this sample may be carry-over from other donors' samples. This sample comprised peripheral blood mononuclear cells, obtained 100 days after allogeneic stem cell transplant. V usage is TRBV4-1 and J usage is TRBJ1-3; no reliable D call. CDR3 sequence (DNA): TGCGCCAGCAGGGCGGCGAATCGGGCTGGAAACACCATATATTTT. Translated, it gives CASRAANRAGNTIYF.